This is a list of T cell receptor beta chains from one sample in a study of beta chain features in type 1 diabetes. The protocol was immunoSEQ multiplex PCR, while the TCRdb copy is restricted to in-frame clones and leaves out a portion. The repertoire holds some 360,000 clones, with roughly 21% as singletons. What was sequenced was naive CD4+ T cells from blood. The origin of the receptors is a young woman in good health. The CDR3 runs from the conserved cysteine through the conserved F or W. Each record gives: D gene, V gene, clone size, J gene, CDR3 protein, CDR3 DNA. The D gene is left open where the match is weak. Expanded clones get a size class; other rows say once, few or many, or leave the size out.

TRBD1,TRBV9,few,TRBJ2-1,CASSVAGTGGMNEQFF,TGTGCCAGCAGCGTAGCAGGGACAGGGGGCATGAATGAGCAGTTCTTC
NA,TRBV13,NA,TRBJ2-6,CASSLGEPGANVLTF,TGTGCCAGCAGCTTAGGTGAGCCTGGGGCCAACGTCCTGACTTTC
NA,TRBV11-2,NA,TRBJ2-2,CASSLSNSNTGELFF,TGTGCCAGCAGCCTATCAAACTCGAACACCGGGGAGCTGTTTTTT
NA,TRBV5-6,few,TRBJ2-3,CASSPRTAHTDTQYF,TGTGCCAGCAGCCCTCGGACAGCCCACACAGATACGCAGTATTTT
NA,TRBV7-2,NA,TRBJ1-2,CASSLDQMGRYF,TGTGCCAGCAGCTTAGATCAAATGGGCCGCTACTTC
TRBD1,TRBV5-1,few,TRBJ1-6,CASSLFRGREGNSPLHF,TGCGCCAGCAGCTTGTTCAGGGGGCGAGAGGGAAATTCACCCCTCCACTTT
NA,TRBV7-7,NA,TRBJ2-1,CASSQGRYNEQFF,TGTGCTAGCAGCCAGGGCAGGTACAATGAGCAGTTCTTC
NA,TRBV11-2,NA,TRBJ2-3,CASSLGGSTDTQYF,TGTGCCAGCAGCTTAGGAGGGAGCACAGATACGCAGTATTTT
NA,TRBV28,NA,TRBJ2-7,CASIGYSYEQYF,TGTGCCAGCATCGGGTACTCCTACGAGCAGTACTTC
NA,TRBV5-4,NA,TRBJ1-2,CASSAPGMEYGYTF,TGTGCCAGCAGCGCCCCGGGGATGGAGTATGGCTACACCTTC
NA,TRBV7-2,few,TRBJ2-7,CASSPRQTYEQYF,TGTGCCAGCAGCCCCCGACAAACCTACGAGCAGTACTTC
NA,TRBV2,NA,TRBJ1-5,CASSELGLVNQPQHF,TGTGCCAGCAGTGAACTGGGACTGGTCAATCAGCCCCAGCATTTT
NA,TRBV5-1,NA,TRBJ2-3,CASSLAQSTDTQYF,TGCGCCAGCAGCCTAGCGCAAAGCACAGATACGCAGTATTTT
TRBD1,TRBV11-2,few,TRBJ2-3,CASSSGQGRTDTQYF,TGTGCCAGCAGCTCCGGACAGGGGAGAACAGATACGCAGTATTTT
NA,TRBV7-3,few,TRBJ2-3,CASSAQGGGGSTDTQYF,TGTGCCAGCAGCGCACAGGGGGGCGGGGGATCCACAGATACGCAGTATTTT
NA,TRBV6-5,NA,TRBJ2-5,CASNTGSQETQYF,TGTGCCAGCAATACAGGGAGCCAAGAGACCCAGTACTTC
NA,TRBV30,NA,TRBJ2-1,CAWSVRGPNEQFF,TGTGCCTGGAGTGTACGTGGGCCTAATGAGCAGTTCTTC
NA,TRBV7-9,NA,TRBJ2-7,CASSQTGGSYEQYF,TGTGCCAGCAGCCAGACAGGAGGCTCCTACGAGCAGTACTTC
TRBD1,TRBV5-1,few,TRBJ2-6,CASSLEPQGASGANVLTF,TGCGCCAGCAGCTTGGAACCACAGGGGGCTTCTGGGGCCAACGTCCTGACTTTC
NA,TRBV18,NA,TRBJ1-2,CASSPRSGGYTF,TGTGCCAGCTCACCACGGTCGGGTGGCTACACCTTC
NA,TRBV5-1,NA,TRBJ2-5,CASSLGTAQETQYF,TGCGCCAGCAGCTTGGGGACAGCTCAAGAGACCCAGTACTTC
NA,TRBV25-1,few,TRBJ2-1,CASSGDSSFSYNEQFF,TGTGCCAGCAGTGGCGACAGCTCCTTCTCCTACAATGAGCAGTTCTTC
TRBD1,TRBV5-1,few,TRBJ1-2,CASSPRDSYGYTF,TGCGCCAGCAGCCCCCGGGACAGCTATGGCTACACCTTC
TRBD2,TRBV30,NA,TRBJ2-3,CAWSVLSGTVTDTQYF,TGTGCCTGGAGTGTACTAAGCGGGACCGTCACAGATACGCAGTATTTT
TRBD2,TRBV5-4,few,TRBJ2-5,CASSRTSDAETQYF,TGTGCCAGCAGCCGAACTAGCGACGCGGAGACCCAGTACTTC
TRBD1,TRBV7-3,NA,TRBJ1-1,CASSLTAGGRNTEAFF,TGTGCCAGCAGCTTAACGGCAGGGGGGAGGAACACTGAAGCTTTCTTT
NA,TRBV7-2,NA,TRBJ2-3,CASSLEKGVDTQYF,TGTGCCAGCAGCTTGGAGAAGGGAGTAGATACGCAGTATTTT
NA,TRBV7-7,NA,TRBJ2-7,CASSWGPLGQYF,TGTGCTAGCAGCTGGGGGCCCCTTGGGCAGTACTTC
TRBD1,TRBV19,NA,TRBJ1-5,CASSMKGAHQPQHF,TGTGCCAGTAGTATGAAGGGGGCTCATCAGCCCCAGCATTTT
NA,TRBV2,NA,TRBJ1-5,CAIRGAFNQPQHF,TGTGCCATACGTGGGGCCTTCAATCAGCCCCAGCATTTT
NA,TRBV5-1,few,TRBJ2-1,CASSSLSSYNEQFF,TGCGCCAGCAGCTCCCTGAGCTCCTACAATGAGCAGTTCTTC
TRBD1,TRBV5-1,NA,TRBJ2-1,CASSPGQGAYNEQFF,TGCGCCAGCAGCCCCGGACAGGGGGCCTACAATGAGCAGTTCTTC
NA,TRBV5-1,NA,TRBJ2-3,CASSLGQSSTDTQYF,TGCGCCAGCAGCCTCGGACAGTCTAGCACAGATACGCAGTATTTT
NA,TRBV5-1,NA,TRBJ2-3,CASRSTATSTDTQYF,TGCGCCAGCAGATCGACTGCTACTAGCACAGATACGCAGTATTTT
TRBD2,TRBV5-4,NA,TRBJ2-1,CASSLDGGAYNEQFF,TGTGCCAGCAGCTTGGATGGGGGGGCCTACAATGAGCAGTTCTTC
TRBD2,TRBV30,few,TRBJ2-3,CAWAGGQVDTQYF,TGTGCCTGGGCGGGGGGGCAGGTAGATACGCAGTATTTT
NA,TRBV5-1,NA,TRBJ2-2,CASSLGTPNTGELFF,TGCGCCAGCAGCTTGGGGACACCGAACACCGGGGAGCTGTTTTTT
NA,TRBV10-3,NA,TRBJ2-3,CAISESLTTTDTQYF,TGTGCCATCAGTGAGTCCCTGACAACCACAGATACGCAGTATTTT
TRBD1,TRBV7-2,few,TRBJ2-7,CASSLTGIYEQYF,TGTGCCAGCAGCTTGACAGGGATCTACGAGCAGTACTTC
NA,TRBV9,few,TRBJ2-1,CASSVEIRGYNEQFF,TGTGCCAGCAGCGTAGAAATCCGGGGGTACAATGAGCAGTTCTTC
NA,TRBV9,few,TRBJ2-7,CASSRGGAPYEQYF,TGTGCCAGCAGCCGAGGTGGGGCCCCCTACGAGCAGTACTTC
TRBD1,TRBV29-1,few,TRBJ2-6,CSVTTGHRSGANVLTF,TGCAGCGTTACGACAGGGCATCGCTCTGGGGCCAACGTCCTGACTTTC
NA,TRBV7-2,few,TRBJ2-4,CASSFGSAKNIQYF,TGTGCCAGCAGCTTCGGGTCAGCCAAAAACATTCAGTACTTC
NA,TRBV11-2,NA,TRBJ2-5,CATGRGPRGAQYF,TGTGCCACGGGGCGGGGGCCCCGAGGGGCCCAGTACTTC
NA,TRBV7-9,few,TRBJ1-5,CASTTGTSNQPQHF,TGTGCCTCCACGACCGGGACATCGAATCAGCCCCAGCATTTT
TRBD2,TRBV5-6,NA,TRBJ2-2,CASSWSGGSTGELFF,TGTGCCAGCAGCTGGTCGGGAGGGTCAACCGGGGAGCTGTTTTTT
NA,TRBV10-3,few,TRBJ2-5,CAISGSPGKGVETQYF,TGTGCCATCAGTGGATCACCGGGCAAAGGGGTAGAGACCCAGTACTTC
NA,TRBV4-3,NA,TRBJ2-5,CASSQERGSGWTQYF,TGCGCCAGCAGCCAAGAAAGGGGCTCTGGGTGGACCCAGTACTTC
TRBD1,TRBV29-1,few,TRBJ1-1,CSLTEGATEAFF,TGCAGTCTAACCGAGGGGGCGACTGAAGCTTTCTTT
NA,TRBV6-1,NA,TRBJ2-5,CASSDRQYQETQYF,TGTGCCAGCAGTGACCGTCAGTACCAAGAGACCCAGTACTTC